Listed here are 18 T cell receptor beta chains from one sample, sequenced in a study of identical twins. Each CDR3 protein is one row after TCRdb ran MiXCR on the 5' RACE reads. This sample has 1,800,000 or so distinct CDR3 sequences, with around 29% found just once. The sample taken for sequencing was cord blood. Receptors were obtained from a newborn girl in good health.

The table lists this clonotype with a count of one. J is TRBJ2-1 and V is TRBV27; D is possibly TRBD2 (5 bases). Trimming took 3 bases from V and 7 from J, leaving 16 bases between them. Germline values: CDR1 MNHEY, CDR2 SMNVEV (reference sequence). The CDR3 is made up of 15 amino acids. The CDR3 DNA follows: TGTGCCAGCAGTTTTAGAGGGCACGTGGTGAATGAGCAGTTCTTC. Amino acids: CASSFRGHVVNEQFF.

The chain has TRBV20-1 and TRBJ1-1; weak D call: TRBD1 (6 bases). Germline-derived CDR1 and CDR2 are DFQATT and SNEGSKA (reference sequence). The length of the CDR3 is 14 residues. Between the trimmed V and J ends, which lost 6 bases and 1 base, there was a span of 15 bases. In DNA, the CDR3 is TGCAGTGCCCGTCCGGGACATACGAACACTGAAGCTTTCTTT. Translation gives CSARPGHTNTEAFF.

In its sample, this clonotype was seen a few times. The genes are TRBV20-1 and TRBJ2-7, with 7 bases fitting TRBD2. Per the germline V gene, CDR1 is DFQATT and CDR2 is SNEGSKA (reference sequence). The CDR3 consists of 13 residues. Trimming cost V 6 bases and J 2 bases; bases outside gene matches: 7. The CDR3 reads CSAHGGSTYEQYF. CDR3 sequence (DNA): TGCAGTGCACACGGCGGGAGTACCTACGAGCAGTACTTC.

The chain employs TRBV7-6 and TRBJ2-2; D may correspond to TRBD1 or TRBD2 (6 bases each). The ends were cut back, 6 bases at V and 8 bases at J, with 13 bases in the middle. The CDR3 loop spans 13 amino acids. Germline lookup yields CDR1 SGHVS and CDR2 FNYEAQ. The DNA for the CDR3 is TGTGCCAGCAGGTCCAGGGGAGGTGGGGAGCTGTTTTTT. Amino acids: CASRSRGGGELFF.

The chain couples TRBV7-9 to TRBJ2-7; 12 positions match TRBD2. The V and J ends lost 4 bases and 4 bases, in that order; junction bases with no gene match: 17. Germline CDR1 reads SEHNR; CDR2 reads FQNEAQ (reference sequence). The CDR3 loop spans 19 amino acids. DNA of the CDR3: TGTGCCAGCAGCTCCCCGACTAGCGGGAGTTCTACCCTCGAATACGAGCAGTACTTC. The encoded protein is CASSSPTSGSSTLEYEQYF.

The table lists this clonotype with a few counts. The rearrangement links TRBV7-2 to TRBJ2-1; D might be TRBD1 (6 bases). This CDR3 is 14 amino acids long. The germline V and J ends were trimmed by 6 bases and 3 bases, with 12 bases remaining between them. Looked up from germline, CDR1 is SGHTA and CDR2 is FQGNSA. In nucleotides, the CDR3 is TGTGCCAGCAGGCGGACAGCCCTCTACAATGAGCAGTTCTTC. Translated: CASRRTALYNEQFF.

The chain joins TRBV20-1 to TRBJ1-4; 9 bases are shared with TRBD1. The CDR3 is 14 residues long. The V segment lost 2 bases and the J segment 8 bases; nucleotides outside the gene matches: 6. In germline, CDR1 is DFQATT, CDR2 SNEGSKA (reference sequence). The CDR3 DNA reads as TGCAGTGCTAGATCCGACAGGGGGATCGAAAAACTGTTTTTT. This codes for CSARSDRGIEKLFF.

This rearrangement joins TRBV6-5 to TRBJ2-1; perhaps TRBD2 as D (5 bases). CDR1 and CDR2 from the germline V gene are MNHEY and SVGAGI. The length of the CDR3 is 15 residues. The V end lost 5 bases, the J end lost 7 bases, and 18 bases lay between the germline ends. CDR3 sequence reads: CASSHDGVPRNEQFF. The CDR3 DNA reads TGTGCCAGCAGTCACGACGGGGTTCCAAGGAATGAGCAGTTCTTC.

The rearrangement joins TRBV21-1 to TRBJ2-7; TRBD1 is taken as the D call from the table, unchecked against the DNA. TRBV21-1 represents a pseudogene. The CDR3 is 19 residues long. DNA of the CDR3: TGTGCCAGCAGCAACCCCAAAAACCGCCTGAGAGGGAAGGGATACGAGCAGTACTTC. Encoded protein: CASSNPKNRLRGKGYEQYF.

A few counts support this clonotype. The V gene is TRBV7-2, the J gene TRBJ2-7; 8 nucleotides line up with TRBD2. Germline V CDR1 and CDR2: SGHTA, FQGNSA. The trim removed 0 bases at V and 3 bases at J, leaving 7 bases unmatched. This CDR3 region has 16 residues. CDR3 sequence reads: CASSLALAGALYEQYF. DNA for the CDR3: TGTGCCAGCAGCTTAGCGCTAGCGGGCGCGCTCTACGAGCAGTACTTC.

This chain uses TRBV14 with TRBJ1-1, with D hard to call. V lost 3 bases and J 8 bases, leaving 7 bases between the germline ends. The CDR3 extends over 11 amino acids. CDR1 and CDR2 (germline): SGHDN, FVKESK. CDR3 protein: CASSHTTEAFF. CDR3 bases: TGTGCCAGCAGCCATACAACCGAAGCTTTCTTT. Full variable domain (rest looked up from reference TRBV14 and TRBJ1-1): EAGVTQFPSHSVIEKGQTVTLRCDPISGHDNLYWYRRVMGKEIKFLLHFVKESKQDESGMPNNRFLAERTGGTYSTLKVQPAELEDSGVYFCASSHTTEAFFGQGTRLTVV.

There are a few counts of this clonotype. V is TRBV5-1 and J is TRBJ2-5; D unresolved. Trimming left V 3 bases short and J 2 bases short, with 17 bases between. This CDR3 has 16 amino acids. Germline values: CDR1 SGHRS, CDR2 YFSETQ. The CDR3: CASSSFRLDLQETQYF. The CDR3 nucleotides are TGCGCCAGCAGCTCGTTCCGATTGGATCTACAAGAGACCCAGTACTTC. The variable domain in full, completed from reference TRBV5-1 and TRBJ2-5, reads KAGVTQTPRYLIKTRGQQVTLSCSPISGHRSVSWYQQTPGQGLQFLFEYFSETQRNKGNFPGRFSGRQFSNSRSEMNVSTLELGDSALYLCASSSFRLDLQETQYFGPGTRLLVL.

This chain connects TRBV9 to TRBJ1-2; D not certain. V was pared by 0 bases and J by 6 bases, with 21 bases between. CDR3 length equals 17 residues. CDR1 SGDLS and CDR2 YYNGEE come from the germline V gene. The chain's CDR3 is CASSVALPGLRMDGYTF. In nucleotides, the CDR3 is TGTGCCAGCAGCGTAGCGCTACCGGGCCTCAGGATGGATGGCTACACCTTC. The full variable domain, with the rest looked up from reference TRBV9 and TRBJ1-2, is DSGVTQTPKHLITATGQRVTLRCSPRSGDLSVYWYQQSLDQGLQFLIQYYNGEERAKGNILERFSAQQFPDLHSELNLSSLELGDSALYFCASSVALPGLRMDGYTFGSGTRLTVV.

This clonotype occurred a few times. The genes are TRBV27 and TRBJ2-1; D unclear. Germline V CDR1 and CDR2: MNHEY, SMNVEV (reference sequence). V lost 1 base to trimming and J lost 2 bases, with 3 bases between them. The CDR3 covers 13 residues. The CDR3 region has the DNA TGTGCCAGCAGTTTATTTGCCTACAATGAGCAGTTCTTC. This codes for CASSLFAYNEQFF.

The chain uses TRBV20-1 and TRBJ2-7; D is unclear. This CDR3 comprises 13 residues. CDR1 and CDR2 from the germline V gene are DFQATT and SNEGSKA (reference sequence). Trimming shortened V by 4 bases and J by 4 bases, and 14 bases separated the two germline ends. In nucleotides, the CDR3 is TGCAGTGCTAAGGTTTTGTTCCGTTACGAGCAGTACTTC. It codes for CSAKVLFRYEQYF.

The CDR3 loop reads CASSLPGLAITDTQYF. The CDR3 DNA reads TGCGCCAGCAGCTTGCCCGGACTAGCGATAACAGATACGCAGTATTTT. The chain uses TRBV5-1 and TRBJ2-3; 9 nucleotides align to TRBD2. Germline loops: CDR1 SGHRS, CDR2 YFSETQ. The ends lost 1 base at V and 3 bases at J; junction bases unmatched: 6. CDR3 length equals 16 residues.

The sample holds a few counts of this clonotype. The V and J genes are TRBV13 and TRBJ1-2, with D tentatively TRBD1 (5 bases). CDR1 is PRHDT, CDR2 FYEKMQ, per germline (reference sequence). This CDR3 region has 13 residues. V was trimmed by 5 bases and J by 8 bases, leaving 15 bases between them. This CDR3 reads CASSDSPIRGYTF. CDR3 nucleotides: TGTGCCAGCAGCGACAGCCCTATCCGCGGCTACACCTTC.

This clonotype was observed a handful of times. The chain links TRBV7-2 to TRBJ2-6; D remains unclear. CDR3 size: 17 residues. Germline CDR1 reads SGHTA; CDR2 reads FQGNSA. V was shortened by 3 bases and J by 1 base, with 13 bases between the two germline ends. The CDR3 region is CASSFQIGSSGANVLTF. The CDR3 coding sequence is TGTGCCAGCAGCTTCCAGATCGGGTCGTCTGGGGCCAACGTCCTGACTTTC.